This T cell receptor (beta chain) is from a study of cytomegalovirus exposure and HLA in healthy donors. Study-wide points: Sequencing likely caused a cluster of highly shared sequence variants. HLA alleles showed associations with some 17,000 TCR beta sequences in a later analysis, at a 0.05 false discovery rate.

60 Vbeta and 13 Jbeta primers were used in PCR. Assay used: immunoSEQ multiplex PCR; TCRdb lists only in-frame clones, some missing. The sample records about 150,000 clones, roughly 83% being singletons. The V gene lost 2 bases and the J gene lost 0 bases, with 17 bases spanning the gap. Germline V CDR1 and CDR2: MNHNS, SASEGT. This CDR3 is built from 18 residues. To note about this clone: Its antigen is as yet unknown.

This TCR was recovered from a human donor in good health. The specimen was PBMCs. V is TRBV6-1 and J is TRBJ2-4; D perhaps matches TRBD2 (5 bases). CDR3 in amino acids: CASSEKSGSRIAKNIQYF. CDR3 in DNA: TGTGCCAGCAGTGAAAAATCGGGGTCCCGAATAGCCAAAAACATTCAGTACTTC.